These T cell receptor beta chains were read from a single sample in a study of T cell responses to AZD1222 COVID-19 vaccine. Data came from immunoSEQ multiplex PCR; TCRdb stores just in-frame clones and leaves some out. The sample consists of roughly 120,000 clones, about 85% of them appearing once. Specimen: peripheral blood, collected on day 0 of AZD1222 vaccination. These receptors all stem from an adult in good health. CDR3s include the opening cysteine and the closing phenylalanine or tryptophan. A D gene is named only where the DNA matches it firmly. Clone size is shown for a subset of rows, as once, few, many or a class of expanded clone.

d_gene: TRBD1
v_gene: TRBV18
j_gene: TRBJ1-2
abundance: once
CDR3aa: CASSPLGQPINYGYTF
CDR3nt: TGTGCCAGCTCACCGTTGGGACAGCCAATTAACTATGGCTACACCTTC

d_gene: TRBD2
v_gene: TRBV5-4
j_gene: TRBJ2-3
abundance: .
CDR3aa: CASSLGSGRAKDTQYF
CDR3nt: TGTGCCAGCAGCTTGGGATCCGGGAGGGCCAAAGATACGCAGTATTTT

d_gene: .
v_gene: TRBV19
j_gene: TRBJ2-7
abundance: .
CDR3aa: CASSPAGDEQYF
CDR3nt: TGTGCCAGTAGTCCCGCAGGGGACGAGCAGTACTTC

d_gene: TRBD1
v_gene: TRBV24-1
j_gene: TRBJ1-5
abundance: .
CDR3aa: CATSDTGTGGNQPQHF
CDR3nt: TGTGCCACCAGTGATACCGGGACAGGGGGCAATCAGCCCCAGCATTTT

d_gene: TRBD2
v_gene: TRBV11-2
j_gene: TRBJ2-5
abundance: .
CDR3aa: CASKIAGHQETQYF
CDR3nt: TGTGCCAGCAAAATAGCGGGCCACCAAGAGACCCAGTACTTC

d_gene: .
v_gene: TRBV5-1
j_gene: TRBJ2-3
abundance: .
CDR3aa: CASRAPASDTQYF
CDR3nt: TGCGCCAGCCGAGCTCCCGCTTCAGATACGCAGTATTTT

d_gene: TRBD2
v_gene: TRBV28
j_gene: TRBJ2-7
abundance: .
CDR3aa: CASSFMRGNSYEQYF
CDR3nt: TGTGCCAGCAGTTTTATGCGGGGGAACTCCTACGAGCAGTACTTC

d_gene: .
v_gene: TRBV28
j_gene: TRBJ1-4
abundance: medium-sized
CDR3aa: CASSLRPTNEKLFF
CDR3nt: TGTGCCAGCAGTTTACGTCCAACTAATGAAAAACTGTTTTTT

d_gene: TRBD2
v_gene: TRBV5-1
j_gene: TRBJ2-1
abundance: .
CDR3aa: CASSLLGLVGGEQFF
CDR3nt: TGCGCCAGCAGCTTGCTAGGACTAGTGGGCGGTGAGCAGTTCTTC

d_gene: TRBD2
v_gene: TRBV2
j_gene: TRBJ2-4
abundance: .
CDR3aa: CARLPSERGRMGSIQYF
CDR3nt: TGTGCCAGGCTTCCCTCAGAGCGGGGGCGGATGGGGAGCATTCAGTACTTC

d_gene: TRBD1
v_gene: TRBV10-3
j_gene: TRBJ1-6
abundance: once
CDR3aa: CAIRKGADNSPLHF
CDR3nt: TGTGCCATCAGAAAGGGGGCTGACAATTCACCCCTCCACTTT

d_gene: .
v_gene: TRBV10-3
j_gene: TRBJ1-1
abundance: .
CDR3aa: CAISVQRAGGTEAFF
CDR3nt: TGTGCCATCAGTGTGCAAAGGGCCGGCGGCACTGAAGCTTTCTTT

d_gene: .
v_gene: TRBV7-3
j_gene: TRBJ2-3
abundance: .
CDR3aa: CASSLPPQDTQYF
CDR3nt: TGTGCCAGCAGCTTACCCCCTCAAGATACGCAGTATTTT

d_gene: TRBD1
v_gene: TRBV10-3
j_gene: TRBJ2-1
abundance: .
CDR3aa: CAIRPSDRVGDEQFF
CDR3nt: TGTGCCATCCGGCCGTCGGACAGGGTAGGGGATGAGCAGTTCTTC

d_gene: .
v_gene: TRBV4-1
j_gene: TRBJ2-7
abundance: once
CDR3aa: CASSPIRGRGSYEQYF
CDR3nt: TGCGCCAGCAGCCCGATCCGGGGGCGAGGGTCCTACGAGCAGTACTTC

d_gene: .
v_gene: TRBV7-9
j_gene: TRBJ2-5
abundance: .
CDR3aa: CASSLVVGALQETQYF
CDR3nt: TGTGCCAGCAGCTTAGTCGTGGGAGCCCTCCAAGAGACCCAGTACTTC

d_gene: .
v_gene: TRBV11-2
j_gene: TRBJ2-7
abundance: few
CDR3aa: CASSPGRAYEQYF
CDR3nt: TGTGCCAGCTCCCCGGGACGGGCCTACGAGCAGTACTTC

d_gene: .
v_gene: TRBV29-1
j_gene: TRBJ2-3
abundance: few
CDR3aa: CSHRGATTTDTQYF
CDR3nt: TGCAGCCATAGAGGCGCCACGACCACAGATACGCAGTATTTT

d_gene: TRBD1
v_gene: TRBV6-2/TRBV6-3
j_gene: TRBJ1-6
abundance: .
CDR3aa: CASSPTGGSPLHF
CDR3nt: TGTGCCAGCAGTCCGACAGGGGGTTCACCCCTCCACTTT

d_gene: .
v_gene: TRBV30
j_gene: TRBJ1-1
abundance: .
CDR3aa: CAGQNILNTEAFF
CDR3nt: TGTGCCGGGCAAAACATCTTGAACACTGAAGCTTTCTTT

d_gene: .
v_gene: TRBV14
j_gene: TRBJ2-2
abundance: .
CDR3aa: CASSQDERTVIPGELFF
CDR3nt: TGTGCCAGCAGCCAAGATGAGAGGACCGTCATCCCCGGGGAGCTGTTTTTT

d_gene: TRBD1
v_gene: TRBV13
j_gene: TRBJ2-1
abundance: .
CDR3aa: CASSASRGHNEQFF
CDR3nt: TGTGCCAGCAGCGCTAGCAGGGGGCACAATGAGCAGTTCTTC

d_gene: .
v_gene: TRBV2
j_gene: TRBJ2-7
abundance: few
CDR3aa: CASRTRHEQYF
CDR3nt: TGTGCCAGCAGAACGAGACACGAGCAGTACTTC

d_gene: .
v_gene: TRBV19
j_gene: TRBJ1-1
abundance: .
CDR3aa: CASTATAINTEAFF
CDR3nt: TGTGCCAGTACCGCGACCGCGATAAACACTGAAGCTTTCTTT

d_gene: .
v_gene: TRBV19
j_gene: TRBJ1-3
abundance: .
CDR3aa: CASSFSSGNTIYF
CDR3nt: TGTGCCAGTAGTTTCTCCTCTGGAAACACCATATATTTT

d_gene: .
v_gene: TRBV5-6
j_gene: TRBJ2-1
abundance: .
CDR3aa: CASSHRNEQFF
CDR3nt: TGTGCCAGCAGCCACCGGAATGAGCAGTTCTTC

d_gene: .
v_gene: TRBV19
j_gene: TRBJ2-7
abundance: few
CDR3aa: CASSIGNPPVSYEQYF
CDR3nt: TGTGCCAGTAGTATAGGGAACCCTCCAGTATCCTACGAGCAGTACTTC

d_gene: TRBD2
v_gene: TRBV9
j_gene: TRBJ2-7
abundance: .
CDR3aa: CASSGTSGTHEQYF
CDR3nt: TGTGCCAGCAGCGGGACTAGCGGGACCCACGAGCAGTACTTC

d_gene: .
v_gene: TRBV28
j_gene: TRBJ1-4
abundance: .
CDR3aa: CASSRGWEKLFF
CDR3nt: TGTGCCAGCAGCCGGGGGTGGGAAAAACTGTTTTTT

d_gene: .
v_gene: TRBV18
j_gene: TRBJ2-3
abundance: .
CDR3aa: CASSPAPDTQYF
CDR3nt: TGTGCCAGCTCACCCGCCCCAGATACGCAGTATTTT

d_gene: .
v_gene: TRBV28
j_gene: TRBJ1-5
abundance: once
CDR3aa: CASTKQYSNQPQHF
CDR3nt: TGTGCCAGCACCAAGCAATATAGCAATCAGCCCCAGCATTTT

d_gene: .
v_gene: TRBV6-5
j_gene: TRBJ2-7
abundance: .
CDR3aa: CASSFLPRDGSYEQYF
CDR3nt: TGTGCCAGCAGTTTTCTACCACGGGACGGCTCCTACGAGCAGTACTTC

d_gene: .
v_gene: TRBV30
j_gene: TRBJ1-2
abundance: .
CDR3aa: CAWAYMGGGYTF
CDR3nt: TGTGCCTGGGCGTATATGGGGGGTGGCTACACCTTC

d_gene: TRBD1
v_gene: TRBV6-6
j_gene: TRBJ2-1
abundance: .
CDR3aa: CAASRDSYNEQFF
CDR3nt: TGTGCCGCGTCCCGGGACAGTTACAATGAGCAGTTCTTC

d_gene: TRBD1
v_gene: TRBV4-2
j_gene: TRBJ2-2
abundance: .
CDR3aa: CASSQEQGATGELFF
CDR3nt: TGTGCCAGCAGCCAAGAACAGGGGGCGACCGGGGAGCTGTTTTTT

d_gene: TRBD1
v_gene: TRBV15
j_gene: TRBJ1-4
abundance: .
CDR3aa: CATSRDGTGAGEKLFF
CDR3nt: TGTGCCACCAGCAGAGATGGGACAGGGGCAGGAGAAAAACTGTTTTTT

d_gene: .
v_gene: TRBV4-1
j_gene: TRBJ2-3
abundance: .
CDR3aa: CASSYGRSTSTDTQYF
CDR3nt: TGCGCCAGCAGCTATGGACGGTCAACTAGCACAGATACGCAGTATTTT

d_gene: .
v_gene: TRBV9
j_gene: TRBJ1-1
abundance: few
CDR3aa: CASSVAAGTEAFF
CDR3nt: TGTGCCAGCAGCGTAGCGGCGGGTACTGAAGCTTTCTTT

d_gene: TRBD2
v_gene: TRBV28
j_gene: TRBJ2-7
abundance: .
CDR3aa: CASRTAGTSGSKEQYF
CDR3nt: TGTGCCAGCAGGACCGCCGGGACTAGCGGGAGTAAAGAGCAGTACTTC

d_gene: TRBD1
v_gene: TRBV24-1
j_gene: TRBJ1-5
abundance: once
CDR3aa: CATSDPGQGYSNQPQHF
CDR3nt: TGTGCCACCAGTGATCCGGGACAGGGGTATAGCAATCAGCCCCAGCATTTT

d_gene: TRBD1
v_gene: TRBV27
j_gene: TRBJ2-7
abundance: .
CDR3aa: CASSRTGSSYEQYF
CDR3nt: TGTGCCAGCAGCCGGACAGGGAGCTCCTACGAGCAGTACTTC